What follows is one T cell receptor (beta chain) and its context. Its antigen is undetermined. This sample is part of a study of circulating and synovial CD4+ cells in juvenile arthritis. Study conclusions and caveats: Circulating pathogenic-like lymphocytes shared a substantially higher fraction of CDR3 sequences with synovium than bulk blood.

Clones were sequenced by immunoSEQ multiplex PCR, and TCRdb holds only the in-frame ones, with some missing. The sample contains over 2,000 clones, roughly 90% of which appear only once. CDR3 length: 14 amino acids. In germline, CDR1 is LGHNA, CDR2 YSLEER. The ends lost 0 bases at V and 10 bases at J; junction bases unmatched: 5. This TCR came from a human donor with juvenile idiopathic arthritis. Sequenced material: HLA-DR+ CD4+ T cells from blood. The sample's subset: circulating pathogenic-like lymphocytes, sorted as HLA-DR+CD14-CD3+CD4+CD25low/- blood T cells. V gene TRBV4-3 combines with J gene TRBJ1-2, with 10 bases aligning to TRBD1. CDR3 loop: CASSQDGDRGSYTF. The CDR3 nucleotides are TGCGCCAGCAGCCAAGATGGGGACAGGGGATCCTACACCTTC.